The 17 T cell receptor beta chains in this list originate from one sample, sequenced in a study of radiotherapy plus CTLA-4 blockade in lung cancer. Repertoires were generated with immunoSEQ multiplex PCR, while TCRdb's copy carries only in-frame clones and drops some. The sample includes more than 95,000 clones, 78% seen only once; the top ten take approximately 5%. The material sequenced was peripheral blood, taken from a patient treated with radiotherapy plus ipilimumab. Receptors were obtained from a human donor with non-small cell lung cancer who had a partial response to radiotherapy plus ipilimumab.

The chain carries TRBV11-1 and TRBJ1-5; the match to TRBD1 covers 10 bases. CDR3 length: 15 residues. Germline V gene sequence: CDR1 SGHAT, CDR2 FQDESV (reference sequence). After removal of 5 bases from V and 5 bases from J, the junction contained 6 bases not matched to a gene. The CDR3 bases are TGTGCCAGCAGCGCCGGACAGGGGGTCCATCAGCCCCAGCATTTT. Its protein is CASSAGQGVHQPQHF.

Here the CDR3 DNA reads TGTGCCAGCTCACCCGGGGGGGGAAGTCTCACTGAAGCTTTCTTT. This gives the protein CASSPGGGSLTEAFF. The rearrangement joins TRBV18 to TRBJ1-1; maybe TRBD1 (5 bases). This CDR3 is 15 amino acids long. Germline loops: CDR1 KGHSH, CDR2 LQKENI. Deletions cut 3 bases from V and 4 bases from J, with 15 bases between.

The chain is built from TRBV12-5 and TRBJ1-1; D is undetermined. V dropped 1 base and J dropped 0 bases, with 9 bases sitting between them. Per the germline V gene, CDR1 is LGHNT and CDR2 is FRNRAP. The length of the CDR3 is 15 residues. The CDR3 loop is CASGLDLQMNTEAFF. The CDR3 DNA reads TGTGCTAGTGGTTTGGACCTACAGATGAACACTGAAGCTTTCTTT.

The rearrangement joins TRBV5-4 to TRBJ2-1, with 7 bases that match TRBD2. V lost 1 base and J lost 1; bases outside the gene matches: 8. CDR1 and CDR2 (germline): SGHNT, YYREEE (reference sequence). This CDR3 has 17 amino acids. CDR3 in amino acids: CASSLIAGGSSYNEQFF. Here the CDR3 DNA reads TGTGCCAGCAGCTTGATTGCTGGCGGGAGTTCCTACAATGAGCAGTTCTTC.

In DNA form, the CDR3 reads TGTGCCAGCACTAAAGAGGGCAATCAGCCCCAGCATTTT. Translating it yields CASTKEGNQPQHF. This chain connects TRBV2 to TRBJ1-5; no reliable D call. CDR3 length: 13 amino acids. V was cut by 7 bases and J by 2 bases, with 9 bases left in between. From germline, CDR1 is SNHLY and CDR2 FYNNEI.

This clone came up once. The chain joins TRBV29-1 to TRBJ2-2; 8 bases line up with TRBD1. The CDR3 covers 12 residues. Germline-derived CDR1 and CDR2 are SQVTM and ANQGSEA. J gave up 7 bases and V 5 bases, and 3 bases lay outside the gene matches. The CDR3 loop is CSVQGAGGELFF. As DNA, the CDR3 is TGCAGCGTTCAGGGGGCAGGCGGGGAGCTGTTTTTT.

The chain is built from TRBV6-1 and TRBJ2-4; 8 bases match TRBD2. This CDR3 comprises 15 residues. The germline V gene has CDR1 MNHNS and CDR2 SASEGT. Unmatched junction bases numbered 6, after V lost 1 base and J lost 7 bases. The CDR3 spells CASSEGAGGPNIQYF. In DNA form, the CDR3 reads TGTGCCAGCAGTGAAGGGGCGGGAGGTCCGAACATTCAGTACTTC.

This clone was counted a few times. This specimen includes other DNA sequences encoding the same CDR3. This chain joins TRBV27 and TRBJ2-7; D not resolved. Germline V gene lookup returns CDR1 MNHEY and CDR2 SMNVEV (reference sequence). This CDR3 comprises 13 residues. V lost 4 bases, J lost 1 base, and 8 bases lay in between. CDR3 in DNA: TGTGCCAGCAGTTACCGGTCATCCTACGAGCAGTACTTC. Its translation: CASSYRSSYEQYF.

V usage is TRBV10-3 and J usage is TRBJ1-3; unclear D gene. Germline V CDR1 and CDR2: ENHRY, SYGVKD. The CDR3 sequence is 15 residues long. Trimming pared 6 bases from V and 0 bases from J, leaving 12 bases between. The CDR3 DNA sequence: TGTGCCATCAGCCCGTTTGTAGCCTCTGGAAACACCATATATTTT. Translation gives CAISPFVASGNTIYF.

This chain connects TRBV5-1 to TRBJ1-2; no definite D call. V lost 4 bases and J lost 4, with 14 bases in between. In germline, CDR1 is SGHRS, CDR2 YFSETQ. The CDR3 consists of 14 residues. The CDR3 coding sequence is TGCGCCAGCAGCCCCGAAAGGGAGGTCTATGGCTACACCTTC. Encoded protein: CASSPEREVYGYTF.

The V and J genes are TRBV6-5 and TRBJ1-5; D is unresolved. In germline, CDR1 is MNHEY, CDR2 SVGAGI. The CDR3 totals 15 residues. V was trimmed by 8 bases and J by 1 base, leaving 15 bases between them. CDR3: CASCERMKSNQPQHF. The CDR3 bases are TGTGCCAGCTGCGAGAGGATGAAAAGCAATCAGCCCCAGCATTTT.

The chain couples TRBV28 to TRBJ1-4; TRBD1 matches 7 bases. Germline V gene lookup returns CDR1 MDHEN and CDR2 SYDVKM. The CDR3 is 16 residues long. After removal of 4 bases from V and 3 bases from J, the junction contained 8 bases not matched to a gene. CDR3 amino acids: CASSSLTGVANEKLFF. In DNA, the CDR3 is TGTGCCAGCAGTTCCCTAACAGGGGTGGCTAATGAAAAACTGTTTTTT.

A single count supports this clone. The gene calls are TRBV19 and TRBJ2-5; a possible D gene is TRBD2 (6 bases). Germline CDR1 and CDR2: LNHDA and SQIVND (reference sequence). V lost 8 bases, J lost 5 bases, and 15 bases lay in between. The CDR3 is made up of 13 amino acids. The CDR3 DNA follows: TGTGCCAGTTCCGCGGGGCTCATTGAGACCCAGTACTTC. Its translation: CASSAGLIETQYF.

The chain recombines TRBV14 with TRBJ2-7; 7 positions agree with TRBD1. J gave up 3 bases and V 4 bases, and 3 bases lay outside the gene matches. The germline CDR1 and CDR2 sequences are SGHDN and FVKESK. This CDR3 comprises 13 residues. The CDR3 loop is CASSPGQFYEQYF. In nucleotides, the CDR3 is TGTGCCAGCAGCCCGGGACAGTTCTACGAGCAGTACTTC.

This CDR3 reads CASSQSGRGVGGNQPQHF. CDR3 DNA sequence: TGTGCCAGCAGCCAAAGCGGGCGGGGAGTGGGGGGGAATCAGCCCCAGCATTTT. The chain uses TRBV4-2 and TRBJ1-5; D might be TRBD1 (5 bases). The CDR3 extends over 18 amino acids. V lost 2 bases and J lost 4, with 21 bases in between. Germline CDR1 reads LGHNA; CDR2 reads YNFKEQ.

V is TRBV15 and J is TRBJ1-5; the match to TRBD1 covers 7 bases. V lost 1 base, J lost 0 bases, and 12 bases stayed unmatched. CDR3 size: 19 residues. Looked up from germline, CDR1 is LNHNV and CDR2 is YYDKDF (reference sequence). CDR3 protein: CATSRAPGQSSNSNQPQHF. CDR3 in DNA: TGTGCCACCAGCAGAGCTCCGGGACAGTCTTCAAATAGCAATCAGCCCCAGCATTTT.

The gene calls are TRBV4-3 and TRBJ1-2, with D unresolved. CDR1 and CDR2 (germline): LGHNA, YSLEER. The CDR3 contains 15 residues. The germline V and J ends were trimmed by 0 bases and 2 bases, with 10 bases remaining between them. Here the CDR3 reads CASSQDYRENYGYTF. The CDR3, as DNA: TGCGCCAGCAGCCAAGATTATAGGGAGAACTATGGCTACACCTTC.